This TCR beta chain was found in a study of blood T cell repertoires in COVID-19. Study-level information: Material from acute and convalescent COVID-19 was sourced from the United States, Italy and Spain. Sample material is recorded as cDNA or gDNA derived from T cells, B-cell-depleted T cells, or PBMCs.

This clone was seen just once. Repertoires were generated with immunoSEQ multiplex PCR, while TCRdb's copy carries only in-frame clones and drops some. The table includes fewer than 250,000 clones, 86% detected once. V lost 5 bases to trimming and J lost 6 bases; unmatched junction nucleotides: 8. Germline CDR1 and CDR2: SGHTA and FQGNSA. There are 14 residues in the CDR3. The source material was PBMCs or T cells enriched from blood (not recorded which). V gene TRBV7-2 combines with J gene TRBJ2-7, with 9 bases lining up with TRBD1. The receptor's source is a woman aged 45-65 years who had recovered from COVID-19. The CDR3 DNA follows: TGTGCCAGCAGCACCCAACAGGGGGCAGGCGAGCAGTACTTC. This encodes CASSTQQGAGEQYF. Full variable domain (remainder filled in from reference TRBV7-2 and TRBJ2-7): GAGVSQSPSNKVTEKGKDVELRCDPISGHTALYWYRQSLGQGLEFLIYFQGNSAPDKSGLPSDRFSAERTGGSVSTLTIQRTQQEDSAVYLCASSTQQGAGEQYFGPGTRLTVT.